This section outlines one TCR beta chain sequence together with its context. The antigen is undetermined. The CDR3 has 16 amino acids. Trimming stripped 0 bases from V and 0 bases from J, with 6 bases between. Germline CDR1 and CDR2: LNHNV and YYDKDF (reference sequence). This entry belongs to a study of T cell responses to AZD1222 COVID-19 vaccine. Overall study findings and caveats: Clonal diversity may have been underestimated, and the donors were mostly white British, with more females than males.

Clones were sequenced by immunoSEQ multiplex PCR, and TCRdb holds only the in-frame ones, with some missing. The sample lists 120,000 to 150,000 clones, 88% occurring once. This specimen was peripheral blood, taken on day 0 of AZD1222 vaccination. V gene TRBV15 combines with J gene TRBJ1-6; D may be TRBD1 (5 bases). This receptor was identified in an adult in good health. This chain's CDR3 is CATSRDQGSYNSPLHF. The CDR3 DNA sequence: TGTGCCACCAGCAGAGACCAGGGCTCCTATAATTCACCCCTCCACTTT.